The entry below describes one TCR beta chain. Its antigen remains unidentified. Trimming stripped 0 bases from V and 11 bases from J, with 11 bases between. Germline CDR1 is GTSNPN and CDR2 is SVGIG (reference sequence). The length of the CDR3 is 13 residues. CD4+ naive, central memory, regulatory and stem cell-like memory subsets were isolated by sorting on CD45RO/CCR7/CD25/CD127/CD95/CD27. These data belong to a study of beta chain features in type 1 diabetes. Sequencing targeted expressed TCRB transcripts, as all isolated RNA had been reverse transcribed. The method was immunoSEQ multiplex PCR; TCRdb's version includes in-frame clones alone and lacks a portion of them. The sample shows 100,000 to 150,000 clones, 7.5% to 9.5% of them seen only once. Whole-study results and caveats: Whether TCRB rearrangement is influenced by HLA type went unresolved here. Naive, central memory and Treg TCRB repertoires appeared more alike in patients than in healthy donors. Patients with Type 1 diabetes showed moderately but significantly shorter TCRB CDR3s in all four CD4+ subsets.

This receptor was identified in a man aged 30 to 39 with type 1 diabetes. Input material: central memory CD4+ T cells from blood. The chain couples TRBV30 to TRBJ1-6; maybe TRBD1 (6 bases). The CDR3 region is CAWSVAGATPLHF. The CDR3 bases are TGTGCCTGGAGTGTTGCGGGGGCGACACCCCTCCACTTT.